This TCR beta chain came from a study of cytomegalovirus exposure and HLA in healthy donors. Per the germline V gene, CDR1 is MNHNY and CDR2 is SVGAGI (reference sequence). V was clipped by 2 bases and J by 8 bases; unmatched bases: 10. The CDR3 runs 15 residues. Both 60 Vbeta primers and 13 Jbeta primers went into the PCR. Method: immunoSEQ multiplex PCR; TCRdb's copy keeps in-frame clones and lacks some. The sample has roughly 100,000 clones; about two thirds are singletons. The sample taken for sequencing was PBMCs. The chain combines TRBV6-6 with TRBJ1-2; 8 positions match TRBD1. The sequence was collected from a female donor in good health and CMV-seronegative. This CDR3 is CASSYPLGQGRGYTF. CDR3 coding DNA: TGTGCCAGCAGTTACCCTTTAGGACAGGGCCGAGGCTACACCTTC.